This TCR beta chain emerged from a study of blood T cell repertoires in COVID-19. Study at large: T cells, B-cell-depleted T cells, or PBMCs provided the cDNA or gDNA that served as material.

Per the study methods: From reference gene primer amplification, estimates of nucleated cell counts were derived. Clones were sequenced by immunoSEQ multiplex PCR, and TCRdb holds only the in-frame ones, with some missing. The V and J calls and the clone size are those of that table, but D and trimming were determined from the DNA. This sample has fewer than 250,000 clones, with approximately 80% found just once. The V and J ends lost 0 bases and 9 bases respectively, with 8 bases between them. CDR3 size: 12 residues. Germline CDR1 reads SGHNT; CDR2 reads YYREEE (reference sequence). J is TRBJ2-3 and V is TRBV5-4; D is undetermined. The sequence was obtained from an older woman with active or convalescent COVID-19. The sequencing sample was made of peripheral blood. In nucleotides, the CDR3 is TGTGCCAGCAGCTTGGACCAACAGACGCAGTATTTT. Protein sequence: CASSLDQQTQYF.